A selection of T cell receptor beta chains follows, all from one sample in a study of T cell repertoires in cytomegalovirus infection. TCRdb passed the reads through MiXCR, listing each CDR3 protein once. The sample holds about 310,000 distinct CDR3 sequences; roughly 15% are singletons and the top ten take around 11%. The source material was PBMCs. All receptors come from a human donor in good health (CMV status not recorded). Some clones in this sample may be carry-over from other donors' samples. CDR3s include the opening cysteine and the closing phenylalanine or tryptophan. A D gene is named only where the DNA matches it firmly. Rows give clone size only sometimes, using once, few, many, or a class for an expanded clone.

length: 11; size: -; J: TRBJ2-2; D: TRBD1; V: TRBV19; CDR3: CAGQGTGELFF; DNA: TGTGCCGGACAGGGGACCGGGGAGCTGTTTTTT
length: 18; size: -; J: TRBJ2-7; D: -; V: TRBV2; CDR3: CASSYDVDGDASSYEQYF; DNA: TGTGCCAGCAGTTACGACGTCGACGGGGACGCGTCCTCCTACGAGCAGTACTTC
length: 12; size: -; J: TRBJ2-2; D: -; V: TRBV19; CDR3: CASSRTAGELFF; DNA: TGTGCCAGTAGTAGGACAGCCGGGGAGCTGTTTTTT
length: 16; size: -; J: TRBJ1-6; D: -; V: TRBV28; CDR3: CASIFRTGWGNSPLHF; DNA: TGTGCCAGCATTTTCCGCACAGGTTGGGGTAATTCACCCCTCCACTTT
length: 16; size: -; J: TRBJ2-6; D: -; V: TRBV6-5; CDR3: CASSYSGYSGANVLTF; DNA: TGTGCCAGCAGTTACTCGGGGTACTCTGGGGCCAACGTCCTGACTTTC
length: 16; size: many; J: TRBJ1-2; D: -; V: TRBV7-2; CDR3: CASSPTGLEPGWGYTF; DNA: TGTGCCAGCAGCCCGACCGGTCTAGAACCAGGGTGGGGCTACACCTTC
length: 17; size: -; J: TRBJ1-1; D: TRBD1; V: TRBV19; CDR3: CASSIAGPRGRGTEAFF; DNA: TGTGCCAGTAGTATAGCAGGCCCCAGGGGGCGAGGGACTGAAGCTTTCTTT
length: 17; size: few; J: TRBJ2-5; D: TRBD1; V: TRBV7-9; CDR3: CASSRLTGVGEQETQYF; DNA: TGTGCCAGCAGTCGCCTCACAGGGGTAGGGGAGCAAGAGACCCAGTACTTC
length: 15; size: -; J: TRBJ2-2; D: -; V: TRBV4-3; CDR3: CASSQGTLRTGELFF; DNA: TGCGCCAGCAGCCAAGGCACGCTGAGAACCGGGGAGCTGTTTTTT
length: 14; size: many; J: TRBJ1-2; D: -; V: TRBV27; CDR3: CASRGSLANYGYTF; DNA: TGTGCCAGCAGGGGGAGCCTCGCTAACTATGGCTACACCTTC
length: 14; size: few; J: TRBJ2-2; D: -; V: TRBV19; CDR3: CASIGLADAGELFF; DNA: TGTGCCAGTATTGGGCTAGCAGACGCCGGGGAGCTGTTTTTT
length: 15; size: few; J: TRBJ1-5; D: -; V: TRBV28; CDR3: CASSPGGISNQPQHF; DNA: TGTGCCAGCAGCCCCGGGGGGATTAGCAATCAGCCCCAGCATTTT
length: 15; size: -; J: TRBJ1-1; D: -; V: TRBV5-3; CDR3: CASNITGGKHTEAFF; DNA: TGTGCCAGCAACATCACGGGAGGGAAGCACACTGAAGCTTTCTTT
length: 15; size: -; J: TRBJ2-5; D: -; V: TRBV29-1; CDR3: CSVEDLHSAEGTQYF; DNA: TGCAGCGTTGAAGATCTCCACAGCGCGGAGGGGACCCAGTACTTC
length: 15; size: many; J: TRBJ2-2; D: -; V: TRBV4-2; CDR3: CASSQDLSGTGELFF; DNA: TGTGCCAGCAGCCAAGATCTCTCCGGTACCGGGGAGCTGTTTTTT
length: 14; size: few; J: TRBJ1-1; D: -; V: TRBV3-1; CDR3: CASSLGFWNTEAFF; DNA: TGTGCCAGCAGCCTAGGGTTCTGGAACACTGAAGCTTTCTTT
length: 13; size: many; J: TRBJ2-5; D: -; V: TRBV7-2; CDR3: CASSLAEQETQYF; DNA: TGTGCCAGCAGCTTAGCAGAGCAAGAGACCCAGTACTTC
length: 15; size: -; J: TRBJ1-2; D: -; V: TRBV28; CDR3: CASSLWQGPNYGYTF; DNA: TGTGCCAGCAGTTTATGGCAGGGCCCTAACTATGGCTACACCTTC
length: 16; size: few; J: TRBJ1-2; D: -; V: TRBV4-1; CDR3: CASSQFPPPANYGYTF; DNA: TGCGCCAGCAGCCAATTCCCACCGCCAGCTAACTATGGCTACACCTTC
length: 15; size: -; J: TRBJ1-5; D: -; V: TRBV6-1; CDR3: CASSEARAIEQPQHF; DNA: TGTGCCAGCAGTGAAGCAAGGGCTATCGAACAGCCCCAGCATTTT
length: 13; size: -; J: TRBJ2-7; D: -; V: TRBV7-9; CDR3: CASSSRATGEQYF; DNA: TGTGCCAGCAGCTCCCGGGCGACCGGGGAGCAGTACTTC
length: 16; size: few; J: TRBJ1-1; D: TRBD1; V: TRBV20-1; CDR3: CSAPLWTGGAVAEAFF; DNA: TGCAGTGCTCCTTTATGGACAGGGGGAGCGGTCGCTGAAGCTTTCTTT
length: 12; size: -; J: TRBJ2-4; D: -; V: TRBV12-3/TRBV12-4; CDR3: CASSQRPNWLNF; DNA: TGTGCCAGCAGTCAACGACCCAACTGGTTGAACTTC
length: 14; size: few; J: TRBJ2-7; D: -; V: TRBV4-2; CDR3: CASSPVLGRHEQYF; DNA: TGTGCCAGCAGCCCCGTCCTAGGTCGACACGAGCAGTACTTC
length: 14; size: many; J: TRBJ1-1; D: -; V: TRBV7-6; CDR3: CASSLTDGDTEAFF; DNA: TGTGCCAGCAGCCTCACCGACGGGGACACTGAAGCTTTCTTT
length: 13; size: few; J: TRBJ2-3; D: -; V: TRBV20-1; CDR3: CSAETGYQDTQYF; DNA: TGCAGTGCTGAAACAGGGTATCAAGATACGCAGTATTTT
length: 19; size: many; J: TRBJ1-6; D: TRBD1; V: TRBV7-6; CDR3: CASSNAWRDRGGGDSPLHF; DNA: TGTGCCAGCAGCAATGCATGGAGGGACAGGGGTGGAGGGGATTCACCCCTCCACTTT
length: 15; size: -; J: TRBJ2-2; D: -; V: TRBV12-5; CDR3: CASGFRDRNTGELFF; DNA: TGTGCTAGTGGTTTTAGAGACAGGAACACCGGGGAGCTGTTTTTT
length: 14; size: -; J: TRBJ1-2; D: -; V: TRBV19; CDR3: CASSLLIRSHGYTF; DNA: TGTGCCAGTAGTCTCTTGATCCGGAGCCATGGCTACACCTTC
length: 15; size: many; J: TRBJ1-6; D: -; V: TRBV7-2; CDR3: CASSSVSSYNSPLHF; DNA: TGTGCCAGCAGCTCCGTAAGCTCCTATAATTCACCCCTCCACTTT
length: 13; size: few; J: TRBJ2-1; D: -; V: TRBV5-1; CDR3: CASSLDRYNEQFF; DNA: TGCGCCAGCAGCTTGGACAGGTACAATGAGCAGTTCTTC
length: 13; size: -; J: TRBJ1-2; D: -; V: TRBV27; CDR3: CASSAQANYGYTF; DNA: TGTGCCAGCAGTGCACAGGCTAACTATGGCTACACCTTC
length: 16; size: few; J: TRBJ1-5; D: -; V: TRBV7-2; CDR3: CASSPGRGKGNQPQHF; DNA: TGTGCCAGCAGCCCAGGGAGGGGTAAGGGGAATCAGCCCCAGCATTTT
length: 14; size: few; J: TRBJ2-3; D: -; V: TRBV7-9; CDR3: CASSLETGTDTQYF; DNA: TGTGCCAGCAGCTTAGAGACGGGCACAGATACGCAGTATTTT
length: 12; size: few; J: TRBJ2-3; D: -; V: TRBV9; CDR3: CASSVAGNTQYF; DNA: TGTGCCAGCAGCGTAGCGGGGAATACGCAGTATTTT
length: 14; size: -; J: TRBJ2-5; D: TRBD1; V: TRBV20-1; CDR3: CSANRQGNQETQYF; DNA: TGCAGTGCGAACCGACAGGGGAATCAAGAGACCCAGTACTTC
length: 16; size: many; J: TRBJ2-2; D: TRBD1; V: TRBV7-2; CDR3: CASSLRTGIYTGELFF; DNA: TGTGCCAGCAGTCTAAGGACAGGGATTTACACCGGGGAGCTGTTTTTT
length: 13; size: few; J: TRBJ1-2; D: -; V: TRBV5-6; CDR3: CASSPNSGYGYTF; DNA: TGTGCCAGCAGCCCTAATTCGGGCTATGGCTACACCTTC
length: 15; size: -; J: TRBJ2-1; D: TRBD1; V: TRBV5-5; CDR3: CASTEGDRVYDEQFF; DNA: TGTGCCAGCACCGAGGGGGACAGGGTGTATGATGAGCAGTTCTTC
length: 17; size: many; J: TRBJ1-6; D: -; V: TRBV5-5; CDR3: CASSLEGLRAYNSPLHF; DNA: TGTGCCAGCAGCCTGGAAGGGTTGAGGGCTTATAATTCACCCCTCCACTTT
length: 13; size: few; J: TRBJ2-2; D: -; V: TRBV12-3/TRBV12-4; CDR3: CASSPQFTGELFF; DNA: TGTGCCAGCAGTCCGCAATTCACCGGGGAGCTGTTTTTT
length: 13; size: -; J: TRBJ1-1; D: -; V: TRBV25-1; CDR3: CASREQGNTEAFF; DNA: TGTGCCAGCAGGGAACAGGGGAACACTGAAGCTTTCTTT
length: 13; size: many; J: TRBJ1-1; D: -; V: TRBV2; CDR3: CASSGSGGSEAFF; DNA: TGTGCCAGCAGTGGATCGGGGGGCAGTGAAGCTTTCTTT
length: 11; size: few; J: TRBJ2-7; D: -; V: TRBV7-6; CDR3: CASSIFYEQYF; DNA: TGTGCCAGCAGCATCTTCTACGAGCAGTACTTC
length: 13; size: -; J: TRBJ2-5; D: -; V: TRBV7-6; CDR3: CASSRTAPETQYF; DNA: TGTGCCAGCAGCCGGACAGCCCCAGAGACCCAGTACTTC
length: 15; size: few; J: TRBJ1-5; D: TRBD1; V: TRBV20-1; CDR3: CSARRWTGGHQPQHF; DNA: TGCAGTGCTAGACGATGGACAGGGGGCCATCAGCCCCAGCATTTT
length: 17; size: few; J: TRBJ1-6; D: -; V: TRBV7-2; CDR3: CASRTSDGSSYNSPLHF; DNA: TGTGCCAGCAGAACCTCGGACGGGAGCTCCTATAATTCACCCCTCCACTTT
length: 14; size: -; J: TRBJ2-3; D: -; V: TRBV11-2; CDR3: CASSPAWGSDTQYF; DNA: TGTGCCAGCAGCCCGGCTTGGGGATCTGATACGCAGTATTTT
length: 15; size: many; J: TRBJ1-5; D: TRBD1; V: TRBV12-3/TRBV12-4; CDR3: CASRLDSQGGQPQHF; DNA: TGTGCCAGCAGGCTGGACAGCCAGGGGGGTCAGCCCCAGCATTTT
length: 15; size: few; J: TRBJ1-6; D: -; V: TRBV7-9; CDR3: CASSPGGSMNSPLHF; DNA: TGTGCCAGCAGCCCGGGGGGGTCGATGAATTCACCCCTCCACTTT
length: 14; size: few; J: TRBJ2-7; D: TRBD2; V: TRBV20-1; CDR3: CSVETSGVSYEQYF; DNA: TGCAGTGTCGAGACTAGCGGGGTGTCCTACGAGCAGTACTTC
length: 15; size: few; J: TRBJ2-3; D: TRBD2; V: TRBV7-9; CDR3: CASSFPSGNTDTQYF; DNA: TGTGCCAGCAGCTTTCCTAGCGGAAACACAGATACGCAGTATTTT
length: 12; size: -; J: TRBJ2-3; D: -; V: TRBV6-2/TRBV6-3; CDR3: CASSYFSDTQYF; DNA: TGTGCCAGCAGTTATTTTTCAGATACGCAGTATTTT